What follows are 11 T cell receptor beta chains derived from one specimen sequenced in a study of PD-1 blockade in classical Hodgkin lymphoma. TCRdb's copy holds only in-frame clones and misses some; the assay was immunoSEQ multiplex PCR. The sample lists 20,000 to 25,000 clones, roughly 90% seen once, with around 0.38% in the top ten. The sample's time point: newly diagnosed, previously untreated cHL patient sample. Starting with thawed PBMCs, CD4+ T cells were purified by magnetic negative selection. Sequencing was performed on CD4+ T cells from blood. The receptors come from a human donor with classical Hodgkin lymphoma.

V and J are TRBV7-2 and TRBJ1-1; D is undetermined. From germline, CDR1 is SGHTA and CDR2 FQGNSA. V was shortened by 3 bases and J by 0 bases, with 20 bases between the two germline ends. CDR3 size: 18 residues. The DNA of the CDR3 is TGTGCCAGCAGCTTCTCATACAGCACCCTTGCGATGAACACTGAAGCTTTCTTT. This gives the protein CASSFSYSTLAMNTEAFF.

The gene calls are TRBV6-4 and TRBJ2-1; D remains ambiguous. V lost 0 bases and J lost 0, with 9 bases in between. The CDR3 is 16 amino acids. CDR1 is MRHNA, CDR2 SNTAGT, per germline. The CDR3 region has the DNA TGTGCCAGCAGTGACTCTCCCATAAGCTCCTACAATGAGCAGTTCTTC. Residues: CASSDSPISSYNEQFF.

This clone appeared a few times. The chain combines TRBV5-1 with TRBJ2-1; TRBD1 matches at 7 bases. V shed 0 bases and J 5 bases; nucleotides not matched to a gene: 2. This CDR3 has 14 residues. CDR1 and CDR2 from the germline V gene are SGHRS and YFSETQ. The CDR3 bases are TGCGCCAGCAGCTTGGCCGGGACAGACAATGAGCAGTTCTTC. Amino acid sequence: CASSLAGTDNEQFF. The whole variable domain, filled in from reference TRBV5-1 and TRBJ2-1, reads KAGVTQTPRYLIKTRGQQVTLSCSPISGHRSVSWYQQTPGQGLQFLFEYFSETQRNKGNFPGRFSGRQFSNSRSEMNVSTLELGDSALYLCASSLAGTDNEQFFGPGTRLTVL.

The rearrangement joins TRBV2 to TRBJ2-7, with TRBD2 as a possible D gene (6 bases). Trimming stripped 7 bases from V and 3 bases from J, with 19 bases between. The germline V gene encodes CDR1 SNHLY and CDR2 FYNNEI. This CDR3 has 15 residues. In nucleotides, the CDR3 is TGTGCCAGCAAGGAGGGGCGATACAACTTCTACGAGCAGTACTTC. Translated: CASKEGRYNFYEQYF.

This rearrangement joins TRBV4-3 to TRBJ2-6, with D perhaps TRBD2 (6 bases). The CDR3 runs to 18 residues. The germline V and J ends were trimmed by 1 base and 2 bases, with 15 bases remaining between them. CDR1 is LGHNA, CDR2 YSLEER, per germline. This CDR3 reads CASSQGWAGFPGANVLTF. For the CDR3, the DNA is TGCGCCAGCAGCCAAGGGTGGGCGGGGTTTCCTGGGGCCAACGTCCTGACTTTC.

The chain joins TRBV19 to TRBJ1-1; no definite D call. CDR3 length: 13 residues. V lost 5 bases and J lost 0, with 7 bases in between. Per germline, CDR1 LNHDA and CDR2 SQIVND (reference sequence). CDR3 in amino acids: CASSPRVNTEAFF. The DNA for the CDR3 is TGTGCCAGTAGTCCTCGAGTGAACACTGAAGCTTTCTTT.

This chain uses TRBV4-1 with TRBJ2-7; D is ambiguous. Germline V CDR1 and CDR2: MGHRA, YSYEKL. The CDR3 has 15 residues. The V gene lost 1 base and the J gene lost 1 base, with 11 bases spanning the gap. In DNA form, the CDR3 reads TGCGCCAGCAGCCAAGTGCCGGCCAGATCCTACGAGCAGTACTTC. Encoded protein: CASSQVPARSYEQYF.

The chain carries TRBV18 and TRBJ2-2; TRBD1 matches 10 bases. This CDR3 has 19 amino acids. With 1 base clipped from V and 1 base from J, the junction kept 9 bases outside the gene matches. Germline CDR1 reads KGHSH; CDR2 reads LQKENI. Here the CDR3 reads CASSPRNRDRGLNTGELFF. CDR3 coding DNA: TGTGCCAGCTCACCACGAAACCGGGACAGGGGCTTGAACACCGGGGAGCTGTTTTTT.

This clone has just one count. V usage is TRBV7-2 and J usage is TRBJ2-6; no definite D call. Germline loops: CDR1 SGHTA, CDR2 FQGNSA. This CDR3 spans 14 amino acids. Trimming removed 4 bases from V and 2 bases from J, with 6 bases in between. CDR3 in DNA: TGTGCCAGCAGCTCAACACCTGGGGCCAACGTCCTGACTTTC. It encodes CASSSTPGANVLTF.

This clone occurred once. The chain has TRBV28 and TRBJ1-2, with D possibly being TRBD1 (6 bases). V lost 4 bases, J lost 6 bases, and 12 bases lay in between. The CDR3 has 13 residues. From germline, CDR1 is MDHEN and CDR2 SYDVKM. The DNA of the CDR3 is TGTGCCAGCAGTTATACGGGGGGCCATGGCTACACCTTC. It translates to CASSYTGGHGYTF.

V and J are TRBV10-3 and TRBJ2-7; 11 bases line up with TRBD1. This CDR3 spans 15 amino acids. Trimming at V came to 4 bases and at J to 2 bases, leaving 4 bases not matched to a gene. Looked up from germline, CDR1 is ENHRY and CDR2 is SYGVKD. The CDR3 loop is CAISGGDRGTYEQYF. CDR3 nucleotides: TGTGCCATCAGTGGGGGGGACAGGGGGACCTACGAGCAGTACTTC.